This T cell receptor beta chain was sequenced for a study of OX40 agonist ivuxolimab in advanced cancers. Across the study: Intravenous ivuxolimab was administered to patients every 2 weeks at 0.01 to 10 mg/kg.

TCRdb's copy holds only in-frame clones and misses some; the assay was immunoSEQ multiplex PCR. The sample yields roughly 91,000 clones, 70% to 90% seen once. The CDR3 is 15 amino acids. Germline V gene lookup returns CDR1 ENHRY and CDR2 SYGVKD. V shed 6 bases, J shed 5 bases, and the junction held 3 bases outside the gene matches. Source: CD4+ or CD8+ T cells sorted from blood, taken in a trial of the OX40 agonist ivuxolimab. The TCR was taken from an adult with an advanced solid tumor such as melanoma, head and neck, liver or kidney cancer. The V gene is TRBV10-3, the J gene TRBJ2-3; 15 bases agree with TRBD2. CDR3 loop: CAIRRTSGGEDTQYF. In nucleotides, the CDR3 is TGTGCCATCAGGAGGACTAGCGGGGGGGAAGATACGCAGTATTTT.